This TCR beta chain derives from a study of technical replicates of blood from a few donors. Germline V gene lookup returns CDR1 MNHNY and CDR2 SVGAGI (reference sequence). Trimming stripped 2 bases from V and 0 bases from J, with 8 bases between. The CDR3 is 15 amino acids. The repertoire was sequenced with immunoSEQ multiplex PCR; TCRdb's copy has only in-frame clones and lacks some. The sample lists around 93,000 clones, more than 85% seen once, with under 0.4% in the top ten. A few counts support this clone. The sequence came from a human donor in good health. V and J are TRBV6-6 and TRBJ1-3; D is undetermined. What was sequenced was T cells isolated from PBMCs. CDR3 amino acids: CASSYLIDSGNTIYF. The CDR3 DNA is TGTGCCAGCAGTTACCTCATAGACTCTGGAAACACCATATATTTT.